The text below deals with one T cell receptor (beta chain). The antigen remains unidentified. The junction differs from germline at one of its ends, possibly a read error. The data belong to a study of cytomegalovirus exposure and HLA in healthy donors. The PCR was carried out with 60 Vbeta primers and 13 Jbeta primers. Profiling relied on immunoSEQ multiplex PCR, and the TCRdb table lists in-frame clones only, not all of them. In the table there are 200,000 or so clones, approximately 84% of which are singletons. Donors sampled were nominally healthy, though unrecorded immune exposures were likely. Germline CDR1 MDHEN, CDR2 SYDVKM. CDR3 length equals 11 residues. The study's findings and limits: Accurate HLA-A and HLA-B prediction from TCR beta sequences was reported for most subjects.

This receptor was taken from a woman between 45 and 65 years old in good health and CMV-seropositive. The sequencing sample was made of PBMCs. The chain is built from TRBV28 and TRBJ1-4, with 7 nucleotides matching TRBD1. The CDR3 protein is CASSTGQSFSF. The DNA for the CDR3 is TGTGCCAGCAGTACGGGACAGTCATTCAGTTTT.